This T cell receptor (beta chain) originates from a study of human T cells and chemical hapten exposure. From the RACE reads, TCRdb called clonotypes with MiXCR, one entry per CDR3 protein. The repertoire includes 350,000 or so distinct CDR3 sequences, around 6.9% of them detected once, and roughly 8% sits in the top ten. CDR3 length equals 15 residues. The germline V gene encodes CDR1 KGHSH and CDR2 LQKENI. V gave up 0 bases and J gave up 6 bases; unmatched junction bases: 6. Noted time point: patch test 1, 2 weeks after DPC sensitization. Regarding treatment: therapeutic diphenylcyclopropenone sensitization with weekly scalp DPC. This clonotype was recorded a few times.

This clonotype originated in a woman between 18 and 29 years old with alopecia areata. Some clones in this sample may be carry-over from other donors' samples. This rearrangement joins TRBV18 to TRBJ2-7, with TRBD1 identical over 9 bases. Material: whole blood, obtained in connection with sensitization to the hapten diphenylcyclopropenone (DPC). In DNA form, the CDR3 reads TGTGCCAGCTCACCACCGGGACAGGGTGTTCGCGAGCAGTACTTC. Its protein is CASSPPGQGVREQYF.